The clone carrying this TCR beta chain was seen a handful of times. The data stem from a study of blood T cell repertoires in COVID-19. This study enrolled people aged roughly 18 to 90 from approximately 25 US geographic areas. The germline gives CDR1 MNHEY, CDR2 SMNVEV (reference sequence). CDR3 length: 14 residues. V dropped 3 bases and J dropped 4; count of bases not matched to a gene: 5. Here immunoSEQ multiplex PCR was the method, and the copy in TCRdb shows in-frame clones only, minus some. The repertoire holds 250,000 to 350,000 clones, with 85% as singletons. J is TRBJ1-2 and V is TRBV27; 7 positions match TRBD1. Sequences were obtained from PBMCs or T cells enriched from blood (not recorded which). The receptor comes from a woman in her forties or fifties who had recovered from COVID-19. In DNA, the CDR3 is TGTGCCAGCAGTTTCAACAGGGGTAGCTATGGCTACACCTTC. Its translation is CASSFNRGSYGYTF.